The subject of this entry is one TCR beta chain. The antigen remains unidentified. The PCR had 60 Vbeta and 13 Jbeta primers. Clones were sequenced by immunoSEQ multiplex PCR, and TCRdb holds only the in-frame ones, with some missing. Among about 130,000 clones listed, 82% were seen once. This record comes from a study of cytomegalovirus exposure and HLA in healthy donors. The CDR3 contains 15 residues. Germline assignment: CDR1 LNHDA and CDR2 SQIVND (reference sequence). V was pared by 3 bases and J by 4 bases, with 13 bases between. Findings of the study overall: The listing of roughly 160 TCR beta chains classed them as cytomegalovirus-associated. High sensitivity and specificity were reportedly achieved when the classifier diagnosed cytomegalovirus status. Fewer than 20,000 TCR beta sequences were associated with HLA alleles at 0.05 false discovery rate in a later analysis.

This chain joins TRBV19 and TRBJ1-5; D is ambiguous. The sequenced material came from PBMCs. The source is a boy aged 2 to 10 in good health and CMV-seronegative. The CDR3 spells CASSITNLGNQPQHF. In DNA form, the CDR3 reads TGTGCCAGTAGTATCACCAACCTCGGGAATCAGCCCCAGCATTTT.